Listed below are T cell receptor beta chains from one sample, sequenced in a study of T-cell reconstitution after alpha-beta-depleted transplantation in children. TCRdb passed the PCR reads through MiXCR, listing each CDR3 protein once. The sample has over 300,000 distinct CDR3 sequences, around a tenth seen once; the top ten hold roughly 2.5%. The specimen comprised PBMCs from the stem cell graft donor, sampled from the stem cell graft. The receptors originated from a human donor who donated a stem cell graft to a child with acute lymphoblastic leukemia. The CDR3 runs from the conserved cysteine through the conserved F or W. Each record gives: clone size, D gene, J gene, V gene, CDR3 DNA, CDR3 protein. D genes are given only for firm matches. The size field is filled for only some rows; it gives once, few, many or a size class.

clone size: few; D gene: NA; J gene: TRBJ1-5; V gene: TRBV20-1; CDR3 DNA: TGCAGTGCTAGAGATTGGAAACAGGGAAATCAGCCCCAGCATTTT; CDR3 protein: CSARDWKQGNQPQHF
clone size: NA; D gene: NA; J gene: TRBJ1-2; V gene: TRBV4-1; CDR3 DNA: TGCGCCAGCAGCCAAGATCCCGACAACTATGGCTACACCTTC; CDR3 protein: CASSQDPDNYGYTF
clone size: NA; D gene: TRBD1; J gene: TRBJ2-1; V gene: TRBV5-5; CDR3 DNA: TGTGCCAGCAGCTACCGCGGACAGGGTAACAATGAGCAGTTCTTC; CDR3 protein: CASSYRGQGNNEQFF
clone size: few; D gene: NA; J gene: TRBJ1-1; V gene: TRBV7-8; CDR3 DNA: TGTGCCAGCAGCTTAGGCTCCCAGGGTTGGGAAGCTTTCTTT; CDR3 protein: CASSLGSQGWEAFF
clone size: many; D gene: NA; J gene: TRBJ1-5; V gene: TRBV20-1; CDR3 DNA: TGCAGTGCTAAAGGGGGTAATCAGCCCCAGCATTTT; CDR3 protein: CSAKGGNQPQHF
clone size: NA; D gene: NA; J gene: TRBJ1-4; V gene: TRBV28; CDR3 DNA: TGTGCCAGCAGCTCAGGGACGAATGAAAAACTGTTTTTT; CDR3 protein: CASSSGTNEKLFF
clone size: few; D gene: TRBD2; J gene: TRBJ2-1; V gene: TRBV27; CDR3 DNA: TGTGCCAGCAGTCCCGCCCGGACTAGCGGGAGAGAGGGAGGGTTCTTC; CDR3 protein: CASSPARTSGREGGFF
clone size: NA; D gene: NA; J gene: TRBJ2-6; V gene: TRBV29-1; CDR3 DNA: TGCAGCGTCCTAGGGGAGTCTGGGGCCAACGTCCTGACTTTC; CDR3 protein: CSVLGESGANVLTF
clone size: many; D gene: NA; J gene: TRBJ2-1; V gene: TRBV6-5; CDR3 DNA: TGTGCCAGCAGTTACTCGAGGGTATACAATGAGCAGTTCTTC; CDR3 protein: CASSYSRVYNEQFF
clone size: many; D gene: TRBD2; J gene: TRBJ2-7; V gene: TRBV9; CDR3 DNA: TGTGCCAGCAGCGGTAGCGGGAGCTACGAGCAGTACTTC; CDR3 protein: CASSGSGSYEQYF
clone size: NA; D gene: TRBD1; J gene: TRBJ2-3; V gene: TRBV28; CDR3 DNA: TGTGCCAGCAGACTACCACCGGACAGGGAATACACAGATACGCAGTATTTT; CDR3 protein: CASRLPPDREYTDTQYF
clone size: NA; D gene: NA; J gene: TRBJ1-1; V gene: TRBV4-1; CDR3 DNA: TGCGCCAGCAGCCAGGGCCCCGGAGAGAACACTGAAGCTTTCTTT; CDR3 protein: CASSQGPGENTEAFF